A single sample is the source of the 24 T cell receptor beta chains below, sequenced in a study of beta chain features in type 1 diabetes. The whole isolated RNA underwent reverse transcription, so sequencing captured expressed TCRB transcripts. The assay was immunoSEQ multiplex PCR, and TCRdb's table has in-frame clones only and misses some. Here the sample spans under 150,000 clones, 6% to 7.5% being singletons. Sequenced sample: central memory CD4+ T cells from blood. The receptor set was obtained from a woman between 25 and 40 years old in good health.

The rearrangement links TRBV11-1 to TRBJ2-5, with 9 bases aligning to TRBD2. The ends lost 5 bases at V and 2 bases at J; junction bases unmatched: 9. The germline V gene encodes CDR1 SGHAT and CDR2 FQDESV (reference sequence). This CDR3 has 16 amino acids. The CDR3 sequence: CASSPGTTSGQETQYF. In nucleotides, the CDR3 is TGTGCCAGCAGCCCGGGGACGACTAGCGGACAAGAGACCCAGTACTTC.

The chain recombines TRBV4-1 with TRBJ1-5; D is unresolved. The V gene's germline CDR1 is MGHRA and CDR2 YSYEKL. V was trimmed by 1 base and J by 0 bases, leaving 10 bases between them. The CDR3 is 16 residues long. The CDR3 DNA reads as TGCGCCAGCAGCCAAGGGTCGGCGGTTAGCAATCAGCCCCAGCATTTT. This translates into CASSQGSAVSNQPQHF.

At least ten counts were recorded for this clone. The CDR3 DNA sequence: TGTGCCAGCAGCGCCGAGAGGAGCTCTGGGGCCAACGTCCTGACTTTC. Its translation is CASSAERSSGANVLTF. The J gene is TRBJ2-6, the V gene TRBV2; the D is unclear. The CDR3 has 16 amino acids. Germline V gene data show CDR1 as SNHLY and CDR2 as FYNNEI. Trimming removed 6 bases from V and 0 bases from J, with 12 bases in between. Looking up the rest from reference TRBV2 and TRBJ2-6 gives the full variable domain: EPEVTQTPSHQVTQMGQEVILRCVPISNHLYFYWYRQILGQKVEFLVSFYNNEISEKSEIFDDQFSVERPDGSNFTLKIRSTKLEDSAMYFCASSAERSSGANVLTFGAGSRLTVL.

The V gene is TRBV20-1, the J gene TRBJ2-7; D is possibly TRBD1 (6 bases). The length of the CDR3 is 11 residues. V lost 6 bases and J 1 base, leaving 7 bases between the germline ends. Per germline, CDR1 DFQATT and CDR2 SNEGSKA (reference sequence). CDR3 coding DNA: TGCAGTGCCGGACAGTCCTACGAGCAGTACTTC. This sequence encodes CSAGQSYEQYF.

J is TRBJ2-7 and V is TRBV6-1, with D perhaps TRBD1 (5 bases). Germline assignment: CDR1 MNHNS and CDR2 SASEGT. Trimming removed 4 bases from V and 3 bases from J, with 10 bases in between. The CDR3 is made up of 13 amino acids. CDR3 in amino acids: CASSVYRNYEQYF. CDR3 nucleotide sequence: TGTGCCAGCAGTGTATACAGGAACTACGAGCAGTACTTC.

The chain joins TRBV19 to TRBJ2-5; 12 nucleotides match TRBD2. Germline lookup yields CDR1 LNHDA and CDR2 SQIVND (reference sequence). V shed 10 bases and J 5 bases; nucleotides not matched to a gene: 8. This CDR3 contains 14 residues. As DNA, the CDR3 is TGTGCCACTGGACTAGCGGGAAACGGGGAGACCCAGTACTTC. The encoded protein is CATGLAGNGETQYF.

The rearrangement uses TRBV4-3 and TRBJ2-5; 7 bases are a match to TRBD2. Trimming cost V 0 bases and J 4 bases; bases outside gene matches: 5. CDR1 is LGHNA, CDR2 YSLEER, per germline. This CDR3 spans 15 amino acids. CDR3 sequence reads: CASSQDHSGGETQYF. The DNA of the CDR3 is TGCGCCAGCAGCCAAGATCACTCGGGAGGAGAGACCCAGTACTTC.

This chain joins TRBV9 and TRBJ1-1; TRBD1 aligns across 9 bases. From germline, CDR1 is SGDLS and CDR2 YYNGEE. The J segment lost 4 bases and the V segment lost 4 bases, leaving 11 bases of the junction unmatched. The CDR3 length is 16 residues. In DNA form, the CDR3 reads TGTGCCAGCAGCTCCCCCGGGACAGGGACTCGCACTGAAGCTTTCTTT. Translating gives CASSSPGTGTRTEAFF.

The chain has TRBV15 and TRBJ2-5; 9 bases align to TRBD2. The CDR3 is made up of 15 amino acids. Per germline, CDR1 LNHNV and CDR2 YYDKDF (reference sequence). Trimming at V came to 0 bases and at J to 11 bases, leaving 10 bases not matched to a gene. CDR3 in amino acids: CATSRETSGAFWQYF. The CDR3 nucleotides are TGTGCCACCAGCAGAGAGACTAGCGGAGCCTTCTGGCAGTACTTC. Full variable domain (rest looked up from reference TRBV15 and TRBJ2-5): DAMVIQNPRYQVTQFGKPVTLSCSQTLNHNVMYWYQQKSSQAPKLLFHYYDKDFNNEADTPDNFQSRRPNTSFCFLDIRSPGLGDTAMYLCATSRETSGAFWQYFGPGTRLLVL.

This clone was found many times. The rearrangement links TRBV29-1 to TRBJ2-4; TRBD1 might be the D (6 bases). V was trimmed by 5 bases and J by 1 base, leaving 12 bases between them. In germline, CDR1 is SQVTM, CDR2 ANQGSEA. The CDR3 sequence is 14 residues long. CDR3 sequence reads: CSVPSTGAKNIQYF. The DNA for the CDR3 is TGCAGCGTTCCCTCCACAGGGGCCAAAAACATTCAGTACTTC.

This clone appeared a few times. The rearrangement uses TRBV28 and TRBJ2-1; 12 bases are shared with TRBD1. The length of the CDR3 is 14 residues. Germline V gene lookup returns CDR1 MDHEN and CDR2 SYDVKM. V lost 7 bases to trimming and J lost 7 bases; unmatched junction nucleotides: 5. The CDR3 is CASKGTGGRNEQFF. For the CDR3, the DNA is TGTGCCAGCAAAGGGACAGGGGGCCGGAATGAGCAGTTCTTC.

The rearrangement joins TRBV5-1 to TRBJ1-5; 7 positions match TRBD1. V lost 4 bases to trimming and J lost 3 bases; unmatched junction nucleotides: 4. Germline V CDR1 and CDR2: SGHRS, YFSETQ. This CDR3 has 14 amino acids. CDR3 protein: CASSPGQANQPQHF. The CDR3 DNA sequence: TGCGCCAGCAGCCCAGGACAGGCCAATCAGCCCCAGCATTTT.

This clone was counted between two and nine times. The gene calls are TRBV7-2 and TRBJ2-5; D is perhaps TRBD2 (7 bases). Germline loops: CDR1 SGHTA, CDR2 FQGNSA. Trimming stripped 2 bases from V and 9 bases from J, with 13 bases between. The CDR3 loop spans 13 amino acids. CDR3: CASSLTVGGAQYF. In DNA, the CDR3 is TGTGCCAGCAGCTTAACTGTAGGGGGGGCCCAGTACTTC.

This chain links TRBV21-1 with TRBJ2-1; the table's D call, TRBD2, has no DNA check behind it. TRBV21-1 corresponds to a pseudogene. CDR3 size: 20 residues. The CDR3 nucleotides are TGTGCCAGCAGCAAATCTCCGGGACTAGCGGGACGACACCCTTCCAATGAGCAGTTCTTC. Protein sequence: CASSKSPGLAGRHPSNEQFF.

There are a few counts of this clone. The chain combines TRBV2 with TRBJ1-4; D unresolved. Trimming shortened V by 7 bases and J by 4 bases, and 13 bases separated the two germline ends. This CDR3 spans 14 amino acids. Germline lookup yields CDR1 SNHLY and CDR2 FYNNEI. The CDR3 DNA reads TGTGCCAGCACCTTCGGGTTGGGTAATGAAAAACTGTTTTTT. Translating it yields CASTFGLGNEKLFF.

This clone was picked up a small number of times. This chain connects TRBV28 to TRBJ1-2; 10 bases agree with TRBD1. The length of the CDR3 is 16 residues. The V gene end was trimmed by 5 bases and the J gene end by 6 bases; junction bases not matched to a gene: 12. CDR1 is MDHEN, CDR2 SYDVKM, per germline. CDR3 DNA: TGTGCCAGCAGTCGGGACAGGGGCTCTCGATGGGATGGCTACACCTTC. Translated: CASSRDRGSRWDGYTF.

This clone was seen at least ten times. This chain links TRBV30 with TRBJ2-1; possibly TRBD2 for D (6 bases). Germline lookup yields CDR1 GTSNPN and CDR2 SVGIG (reference sequence). This CDR3 comprises 16 residues. V lost 4 bases, J lost 3 bases, and 19 bases lay in between. The DNA of the CDR3 is TGTGCCTGGACGTTGCCGACGGGACTCGACTACAATGAGCAGTTCTTC. Its translation is CAWTLPTGLDYNEQFF.

In this sample, this clone turned up a few times. This chain uses TRBV2 with TRBJ1-2; a possible D gene is TRBD1 (6 bases). This CDR3 is built from 12 residues. Germline values: CDR1 SNHLY, CDR2 FYNNEI. V was cut by 6 bases and J by 6 bases, with 11 bases left in between. This chain's CDR3 is CASSVRDNGYTF. DNA of the CDR3: TGTGCCAGCAGCGTACGGGACAATGGCTACACCTTC.

This clone was seen ten or more times. The chain joins TRBV2 to TRBJ2-7, with D perhaps TRBD2 (5 bases). The CDR3 totals 14 residues. Looked up from germline, CDR1 is SNHLY and CDR2 is FYNNEI. Trimming removed 2 bases from V and 2 bases from J, with 10 bases in between. This CDR3 reads CASSELVGTYEQYF. CDR3 nucleotide sequence: TGTGCCAGCAGTGAATTGGTCGGGACCTACGAGCAGTACTTC.

This rearrangement joins TRBV7-8 to TRBJ2-7, with TRBD1 matching over 11 bases. Losses at the gene ends were 4 bases for V and 3 bases for J; bases not matched to a gene: 14. The CDR3 runs to 18 residues. In germline, CDR1 is SGHVS, CDR2 FQNEAQ. The CDR3 DNA reads as TGTGCCAGCAGCTCATCCGGGGGTGGGGGGACAGGGGGCTACGAGCAGTACTTC. Its translation: CASSSSGGGGTGGYEQYF.

This clone was seen ten or more times. This chain connects TRBV29-1 to TRBJ2-1; 7 positions match TRBD1. Trimming cost V 3 bases and J 9 bases; bases outside gene matches: 11. Germline loops: CDR1 SQVTM, CDR2 ANQGSEA. The CDR3 has 14 amino acids. This CDR3 is CSVDGTAAWREQFF. In DNA, the CDR3 is TGCAGCGTTGACGGGACAGCGGCTTGGCGTGAGCAGTTCTTC.

The V gene is TRBV7-2, the J gene TRBJ2-1, with 10 bases fitting TRBD2. Germline-derived CDR1 and CDR2 are SGHTA and FQGNSA. V was clipped by 5 bases and J by 5 bases; unmatched bases: 6. CDR3 length equals 15 residues. The CDR3 is CASSRPGLANNEQFF. The CDR3 DNA sequence: TGTGCCAGCAGCCGCCCGGGACTAGCGAACAATGAGCAGTTCTTC.

There are a few counts of this clone. The genes are TRBV7-6 and TRBJ2-7; D not certain. Looked up from germline, CDR1 is SGHVS and CDR2 is FNYEAQ. V was trimmed by 4 bases and J by 2 bases, leaving 6 bases between them. The CDR3 has 12 amino acids. The CDR3 bases are TGTGCCAGCAGCTCAACTACCTACGAGCAGTACTTC. Translating it yields CASSSTTYEQYF.

This clone came up a few times. This chain uses TRBV7-6 with TRBJ2-7, with 7 positions matching TRBD1. The CDR3 is made up of 13 amino acids. V lost 3 bases to trimming and J lost 3 bases; unmatched junction nucleotides: 2. Germline assignment: CDR1 SGHVS and CDR2 FNYEAQ. Here the CDR3 reads CASSLTGYYEQYF. The CDR3 DNA sequence: TGTGCCAGCAGCTTGACAGGGTACTACGAGCAGTACTTC.